This entry lists 21 T cell receptor beta chains sequenced from one sample in a study of breast tumors, draining lymph nodes, adjacent tissues. TCRdb fed the multiplex PCR reads into MiXCR, producing one record per CDR3 protein. The sample yields 100,000 to 150,000 distinct CDR3 sequences, around 22% seen once. Samples came from axillary lymph nodes draining the breast cancer. The sample was axillary lymph node tissue. These receptors were taken from a female donor with breast cancer. Some clones in this sample may be carry-over from other donors' samples.

This chain connects TRBV28 to TRBJ1-2, with 8 bases identical to TRBD1. J was trimmed by 5 bases and V by 5 bases; bases with no gene match: 7. Germline V gene lookup returns CDR1 MDHEN and CDR2 SYDVKM. The CDR3 runs to 14 residues. CDR3 DNA: TGTGCCAGCAGTATCGGACAGGGCCCTTATGGCTACACCTTC. Its protein is CASSIGQGPYGYTF.

About this clonotype: Here the CDR3 omits its conserved ending phenylalanine or tryptophan, so a read error is the likely source. This rearrangement joins TRBV3-1 to TRBJ2-7, with D possibly TRBD2 on 6 matching bases. V was pared by 1 base and J by 5 bases, with 18 bases between. The CDR3 is 16 residues long. Germline CDR1 reads LGHDT; CDR2 reads YNNKEL (reference sequence). The CDR3 is CASSQGWGGKGDEQYL. In nucleotides, the CDR3 is TGTGCCAGCAGCCAAGGCTGGGGCGGGAAGGGCGACGAGCAGTACCTC.

As concerns this clonotype: With a much larger clone just one base away, this may be a read error. The CDR3 carries no conserved terminal phenylalanine or tryptophan, so it likely arises from a read error. The genes are TRBV20-1 and TRBJ1-5, with 7 bases fitting TRBD1. This CDR3 comprises 13 residues. CDR1 is DFQATT, CDR2 SNEGSKA, per germline (reference sequence). Trimming removed 4 bases from V and 4 bases from J; junction bases left unmatched: 4. The CDR3: CSATPRGNQPQHL. CDR3 sequence (DNA): TGCAGTGCTACCCCCAGGGGGAATCAGCCCCAGCATCTT.

This clonotype was observed at least ten times. The chain couples TRBV6-1 to TRBJ2-1; D is perhaps TRBD2 (6 bases). This CDR3 has 17 residues. CDR1 MNHNS and CDR2 SASEGT come from the germline V gene. Trimming removed 3 bases from V and 0 bases from J, with 15 bases in between. CDR3 amino acids: CASSDSGTGGSYNEQFF. The CDR3 bases are TGTGCCAGCAGTGACTCCGGGACCGGGGGCTCCTACAATGAGCAGTTCTTC.

This clonotype was seen ten or more times. V is TRBV15 and J is TRBJ1-5; D unclear. The CDR3 is 14 residues long. Germline CDR1 LNHNV, CDR2 YYDKDF (reference sequence). V dropped 0 bases and J dropped 7 bases, with 10 bases sitting between them. CDR3 sequence (DNA): TGTGCCACCAGCAGAGATCTCTATCGACAGCCCCAGCATTTT. Protein sequence: CATSRDLYRQPQHF.

This clonotype was seen many times. The V gene is TRBV4-1, the J gene TRBJ2-7; perhaps TRBD2 as D (7 bases). V was cut by 0 bases and J by 3 bases, with 21 bases left in between. Germline V gene data show CDR1 as MGHRA and CDR2 as YSYEKL. This CDR3 is 18 amino acids long. As DNA, the CDR3 is TGCGCCAGCAGCCAAGAGTGGGGGTGGGGGGCTAGCGGCTACGAGCAGTACTTC. This codes for CASSQEWGWGASGYEQYF.

The sample holds many counts of this clonotype. The gene calls are TRBV19 and TRBJ1-5; D is possibly TRBD1 (5 bases). The CDR3 consists of 12 residues. V dropped 6 bases and J dropped 11 bases, with 14 bases sitting between them. The germline gives CDR1 LNHDA, CDR2 SQIVND (reference sequence). This CDR3 is CASRGTVEAQHF. CDR3 in DNA: TGTGCCAGTAGAGGGACCGTGGAGGCCCAGCATTTT.

This clonotype occurred many times. V usage is TRBV6-5 and J usage is TRBJ2-7, with 7 positions matching TRBD1. Losses at the gene ends were 5 bases for V and 6 bases for J; bases not matched to a gene: 10. The CDR3 runs to 14 residues. From germline, CDR1 is MNHEY and CDR2 SVGAGI. DNA for the CDR3: TGTGCCAGCAGTAGACAGGGTGGGCTTTCCGAGCAGTACTTC. It is translated as CASSRQGGLSEQYF.

The V and J genes are TRBV5-5 and TRBJ1-5, with a possible D match to TRBD1 (5 bases). The CDR3 loop spans 15 amino acids. Germline V gene lookup returns CDR1 SGHKS and CDR2 YYEKEE (reference sequence). V was shortened by 1 base and J by 5 bases, with 13 bases between the two germline ends. For the CDR3, the DNA is TGTGCCAGCAGCTTGACGGGGGACTTTTATCAGCCCCAGCATTTT. Amino acids: CASSLTGDFYQPQHF.

This clonotype was seen at least ten times. The rearrangement links TRBV15 to TRBJ2-5, with TRBD1 as a possible D gene (8 bases). Trimming shortened V by 2 bases and J by 4 bases, and 26 bases separated the two germline ends. There are 19 residues in the CDR3. Germline values: CDR1 LNHNV, CDR2 YYDKDF (reference sequence). The CDR3 loop is CATSRSGQGGVLDRETQYF. CDR3 nucleotides: TGTGCCACCAGCAGATCCGGACAGGGAGGGGTCTTAGATAGAGAGACCCAGTACTTC.

This clonotype occurred many times. The CDR3 reads CASSSGTGGYEQYF. In nucleotides, the CDR3 is TGTGCCAGCAGCTCCGGGACAGGGGGCTACGAGCAGTACTTC. The chain is built from TRBV7-2 and TRBJ2-7, with 11 bases identical to TRBD1. This CDR3 comprises 14 residues. The germline V gene has CDR1 SGHTA and CDR2 FQGNSA. V gave up 4 bases and J gave up 3 bases; unmatched junction bases: 2.

This clonotype came up many times. This chain joins TRBV11-2 and TRBJ2-3, with 9 bases that match TRBD2. The germline CDR1 and CDR2 sequences are SGHAT and FQNNGV. Losses at the gene ends were 4 bases for V and 1 base for J; bases not matched to a gene: 12. The CDR3 has 18 residues. The CDR3 sequence is CASSSLVPSGTRTDTQYF. CDR3 in DNA: TGTGCCAGCAGCTCTCTCGTCCCTAGCGGGACGCGCACAGATACGCAGTATTTT.

Of note for this clonotype: This may come from a read error, since a much larger clone is one base off. V is TRBV5-5 and J is TRBJ2-1; D uncertain. This CDR3 region has 16 residues. Looked up from germline, CDR1 is SGHKS and CDR2 is YYEKEE (reference sequence). Here the CDR3 reads CASSLGGPSSYNGQFF. CDR3 coding DNA: TGTGCCAGCAGCTTGGGCGGACCCTCCTCCTACAATGGGCAGTTCTTC.

Note on this clonotype: This sequence may be a read error, since a much larger clone differs from it by one base. V is TRBV7-8 and J is TRBJ2-2; D remains ambiguous. In germline, CDR1 is SGHVS, CDR2 FQNEAQ. The CDR3 has 15 amino acids. The CDR3 reads CAGSLVIGNTGELFF. CDR3 bases: TGTGCCGGCAGCTTAGTGATAGGAAACACCGGGGAGCTGTTTTTT.

This clonotype was seen many times. The V and J genes are TRBV5-1 and TRBJ2-3, with D unresolved. The CDR3 loop spans 14 amino acids. Trimming removed 4 bases from V and 2 bases from J, with 11 bases in between. Germline V gives CDR1 SGHRS, CDR2 YFSETQ. CDR3: CASSPSYSTDTQYF. CDR3 in DNA: TGCGCCAGCAGCCCATCGTACTCCACAGATACGCAGTATTTT.

This chain uses TRBV7-9 with TRBJ1-1, with unresolved D. The CDR3 totals 14 residues. Trimming cost V 1 base and J 1 base, with 7 bases left between them. CDR1 SEHNR and CDR2 FQNEAQ come from the germline V gene (reference sequence). CDR3 sequence (DNA): TGTGCCAGCAGCTTAGAGCGGGGGAACACTGAAGCTTTCTTT. Protein sequence: CASSLERGNTEAFF.

At least ten counts were recorded for this clonotype. The chain links TRBV19 to TRBJ2-7; 8 bases fit TRBD2. V trimming: 3 bases; J trimming: 6 bases; junction bases outside the gene matches: 7. This CDR3 region has 14 residues. Germline-derived CDR1 and CDR2 are LNHDA and SQIVND (reference sequence). CDR3 coding DNA: TGTGCCAGTAGTATGGGAGGCGGGAGGCCCGAGCAGTACTTC. It translates to CASSMGGGRPEQYF.

As concerns this clonotype: No conserved phenylalanine or tryptophan ends this CDR3, so it is likely a read error. V gene TRBV18 combines with J gene TRBJ2-1, with 12 bases aligning to TRBD2. This CDR3 is built from 14 residues. Germline CDR1 reads KGHSH; CDR2 reads LQKENI. The V segment lost 2 bases and the J segment 8 bases; nucleotides outside the gene matches: 1. CDR3 DNA sequence: TGTGCCAGCTCACCAGGACTAGCGGGGCATGAGCAGTTCTCC. Translation gives CASSPGLAGHEQFS.

Details on this clonotype: Mismatch with germline at one junction end may stem from a read error. The gene calls are TRBV19 and TRBJ2-5, with TRBD2 matching over 7 bases. The V gene's germline CDR1 is LNHDA and CDR2 SQIVND (reference sequence). This CDR3 spans 16 amino acids. CDR3: CDSSIGSSGDQETQYF. CDR3 sequence (DNA): TGTGACAGTAGTATAGGGTCTAGCGGAGATCAAGAGACCCAGTACTTC.

This clonotype came up many times. The rearrangement uses TRBV20-1 and TRBJ2-7; TRBD2 aligns across 11 bases. The germline V gene encodes CDR1 DFQATT and CDR2 SNEGSKA (reference sequence). This CDR3 spans 17 amino acids. Trimming cost V 0 bases and J 3 bases; bases outside gene matches: 10. CDR3 sequence: CSARDGTSGYEIYEQYF. CDR3 coding DNA: TGCAGTGCTAGAGATGGGACTAGCGGCTATGAAATCTACGAGCAGTACTTC.

In regard to this clonotype: A much larger clone differs from this one at a single base, so this may be a read error. The rearrangement links TRBV5-4 to TRBJ2-1, with 9 bases lining up with TRBD2. The CDR3 spans 15 residues. CDR1 and CDR2 (germline): SGHNT, YYREEE (reference sequence). This CDR3 is CASSFIAGEYNEQCF. CDR3 in DNA: TGTGCCAGCAGCTTCATAGCGGGAGAGTACAATGAGCAGTGCTTC.